What follows describes a single TCR beta chain. The target antigen is unknown. Sequencing was performed with immunoSEQ multiplex PCR; in TCRdb, only in-frame clones are kept and a portion is missing. The sample lists around 650,000 clones, roughly 96% occurring once. This sample was taken from a study of shared clonotypes between healthy human individuals. Across the whole study: Each donor's CD8 memory used one plate, CD8 naive two, each CD4 subset three.

CDR1 is LNHDA, CDR2 SQIVND, per germline (reference sequence). V lost 3 bases to trimming and J lost 0 bases, with 12 bases between them. The CDR3 sequence is 16 residues long. General study findings and limits: Tissue TCR repertoires likely differ from these blood-only repertoires.

Positive CCR7 selection of CD45RO-negative cells yielded the naive CD8 cells, and terminally differentiated effector memory CD45RA+ cells were excluded. The chain combines TRBV19 with TRBJ2-4, with no clear D. The sequenced sample was naive CD8+ T cells sorted from blood. This clonotype originated in a woman in her 30s in good health. CDR3 in amino acids: CASSMGETLAKNIQYF. The CDR3 DNA sequence: TGTGCCAGTAGTATGGGTGAAACGCTAGCCAAAAACATTCAGTACTTC.